The 3 T cell receptor beta chains given below trace back to one sample, sequenced in a study of shared clonotypes between healthy human individuals. Some clones are missing from TCRdb's copy, which holds only in-frame ones; the method was immunoSEQ multiplex PCR. The sample shows 2 million or so clones, over 85% of them seen only once. The sequencing input was naive CD4+ T cells sorted from blood. Noted subset: CD45RA+ positively selected. These TCRs come from a man between 18 and 35 years old in good health.

The count of this clone is one. This rearrangement joins TRBV14 to TRBJ2-7; no clear D gene. Trimming took 2 bases from V and 0 from J, leaving 8 bases between them. Germline lookup yields CDR1 SGHDN and CDR2 FVKESK. CDR3 length equals 14 residues. The CDR3 protein is CASSQLGGSYEQYF. CDR3 coding DNA: TGTGCCAGCAGCCAATTAGGCGGCTCCTACGAGCAGTACTTC. Full variable domain (rest looked up from reference TRBV14 and TRBJ2-7): EAGVTQFPSHSVIEKGQTVTLRCDPISGHDNLYWYRRVMGKEIKFLLHFVKESKQDESGMPNNRFLAERTGGTYSTLKVQPAELEDSGVYFCASSQLGGSYEQYFGPGTRLTVT.

This clone has a single count. CDR3 sequence reads: CASSQDRTGGTGANVLTF. The CDR3 nucleotides read TGCGCCAGCAGCCAAGATCGGACAGGGGGCACTGGGGCCAACGTCCTGACTTTC. The chain joins TRBV4-3 to TRBJ2-6; 11 bases match TRBD1. The ends lost 0 bases at V and 2 bases at J; junction bases unmatched: 3. Germline CDR1 reads LGHNA; CDR2 reads YSLEER. The CDR3 contains 18 residues.

The rearrangement joins TRBV5-4 to TRBJ2-5; D is ambiguous. The CDR3 consists of 14 residues. V lost 0 bases and J lost 0, with 6 bases in between. In germline, CDR1 is SGHNT, CDR2 YYREEE (reference sequence). This CDR3 reads CASSLVLNQETQYF. The CDR3 DNA reads as TGTGCCAGCAGCTTGGTTCTGAACCAAGAGACCCAGTACTTC.